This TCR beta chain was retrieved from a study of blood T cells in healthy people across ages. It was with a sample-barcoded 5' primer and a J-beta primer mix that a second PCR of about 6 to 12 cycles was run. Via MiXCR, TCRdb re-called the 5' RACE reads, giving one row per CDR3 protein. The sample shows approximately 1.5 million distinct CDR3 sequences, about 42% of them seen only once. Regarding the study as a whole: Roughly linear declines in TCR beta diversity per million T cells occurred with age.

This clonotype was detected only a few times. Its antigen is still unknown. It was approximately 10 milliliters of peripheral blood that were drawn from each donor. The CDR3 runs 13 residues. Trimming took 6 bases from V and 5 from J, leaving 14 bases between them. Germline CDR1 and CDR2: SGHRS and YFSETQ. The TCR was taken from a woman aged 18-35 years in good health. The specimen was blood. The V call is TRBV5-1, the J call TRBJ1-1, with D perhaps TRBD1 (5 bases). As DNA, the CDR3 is TGCGCCAGCACCCCAAGGGGTCAGACTGAAGCTTTCTTT. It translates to CASTPRGQTEAFF.